The clone carrying this TCR beta chain came up once. Methods used by the authors: Reference gene primer amplification yielded estimated nucleated cell counts. Assay used: immunoSEQ multiplex PCR; TCRdb lists only in-frame clones, some missing. V and J calls and clone size follow that table, whereas D and trimming were derived from the DNA. The sample carries over 100,000 clones, about 70% recorded once. The sample originates from a study of blood T cell repertoires in COVID-19. At the level of the study: Material from acute and convalescent COVID-19 was sourced from the United States, Italy and Spain. Sources were T cells, B-cell-depleted T cells, or PBMCs; the material itself was cDNA or gDNA.

Germline CDR1 DFQATT, CDR2 SNEGSKA (reference sequence). Between the trimmed V and J ends, which lost 3 bases and 2 bases, there was a span of 15 bases. CDR3 length: 15 residues. The receptor comes from a woman in her seventies with acute or convalescent COVID-19. The genes are TRBV20-1 and TRBJ2-3; D might be TRBD1 (6 bases). Material for sequencing was peripheral blood. The CDR3: CSASKVMGATDTQYF. CDR3 nucleotide sequence: TGCAGTGCTAGTAAGGTGATGGGGGCCACAGATACGCAGTATTTT.